This TCR beta chain was obtained from a study of graft-versus-host responses after intestinal transplantation. Overall study context: Each transplant was multivisceral, liver-intestinal, or isolated intestinal. Anti-thymocyte globulin induction was given to all recipients, followed by tacrolimus and steroids for roughly 3 years. Study conclusions and caveats: Researchers found GvH clones in recipient marrow, and some showed up first in ileum or blood.

The table came from immunoSEQ multiplex PCR; TCRdb's copy has only in-frame clones and leaves some out. The data show over 100,000 clones, just under 95% seen once. Note on this clone: Its antigen remains unknown.

CDR3 length equals 14 residues. Per the germline V gene, CDR1 is SQVTM and CDR2 is ANQGSEA. Trimming removed 2 bases at V and 2 bases at J, with 11 bases between. The receptor's source is a human donor who received an intestinal transplant. The chain links TRBV29-1 to TRBJ2-3; D possibly corresponds to TRBD2 (5 bases). This specimen consisted of unstimulated CD4+ T cells sorted from spleen or lymph node cells, obtained before intestinal transplant. This CDR3 reads CSVERGASTDTQYF. CDR3 in DNA: TGCAGCGTTGAACGGGGAGCCTCCACAGATACGCAGTATTTT.